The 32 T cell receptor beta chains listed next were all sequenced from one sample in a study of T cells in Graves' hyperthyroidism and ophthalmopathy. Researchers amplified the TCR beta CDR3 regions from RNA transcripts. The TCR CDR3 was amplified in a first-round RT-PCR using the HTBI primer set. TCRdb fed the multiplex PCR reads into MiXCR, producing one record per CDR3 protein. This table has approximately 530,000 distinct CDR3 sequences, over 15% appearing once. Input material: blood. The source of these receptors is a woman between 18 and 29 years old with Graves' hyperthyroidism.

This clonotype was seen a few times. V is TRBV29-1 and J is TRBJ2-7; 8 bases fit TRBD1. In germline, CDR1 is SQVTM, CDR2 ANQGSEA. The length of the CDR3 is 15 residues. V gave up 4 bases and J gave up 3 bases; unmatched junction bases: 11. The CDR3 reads CSVGPTGGGIYEQYF. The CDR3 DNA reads TGCAGCGTTGGTCCCACAGGGGGAGGAATCTACGAGCAGTACTTC.

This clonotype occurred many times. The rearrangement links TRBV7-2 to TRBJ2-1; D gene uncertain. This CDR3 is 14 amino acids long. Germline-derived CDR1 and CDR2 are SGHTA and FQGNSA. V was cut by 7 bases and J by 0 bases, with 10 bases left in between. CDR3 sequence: CASTPDSSYNEQFF. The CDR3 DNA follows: TGTGCCAGCACCCCCGATAGCTCCTACAATGAGCAGTTCTTC.

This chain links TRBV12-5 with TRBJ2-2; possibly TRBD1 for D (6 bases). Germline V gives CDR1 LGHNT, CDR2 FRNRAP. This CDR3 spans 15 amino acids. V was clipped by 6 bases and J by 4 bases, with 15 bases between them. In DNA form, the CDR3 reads TGTGCTAGTGGGCTTGACTACAGGGTCACCGGGGAGCTGTTTTTT. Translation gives CASGLDYRVTGELFF.

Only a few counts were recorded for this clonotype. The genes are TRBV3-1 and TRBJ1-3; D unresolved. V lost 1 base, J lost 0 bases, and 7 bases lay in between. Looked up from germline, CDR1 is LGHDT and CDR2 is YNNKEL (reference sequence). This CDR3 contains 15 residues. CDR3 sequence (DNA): TGTGCCAGCAGCCAAGCGGGGTTCTCTGGAAACACCATATATTTT. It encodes CASSQAGFSGNTIYF. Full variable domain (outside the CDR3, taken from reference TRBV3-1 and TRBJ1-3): DTAVSQTPKYLVTQMGNDKSIKCEQNLGHDTMYWYKQDSKKFLKIMFSYNNKELIINETVPNRFSPKSPDKAHLNLHINSLELGDSAVYFCASSQAGFSGNTIYFGEGSWLTVV.

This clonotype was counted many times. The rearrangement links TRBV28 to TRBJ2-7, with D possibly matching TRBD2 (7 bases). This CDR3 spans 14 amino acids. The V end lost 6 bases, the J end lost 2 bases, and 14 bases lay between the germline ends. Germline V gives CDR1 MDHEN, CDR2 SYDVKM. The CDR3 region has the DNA TGTGCCAGCAGCCTAAAAGGGGGGGCCTACGAGCAGTACTTC. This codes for CASSLKGGAYEQYF. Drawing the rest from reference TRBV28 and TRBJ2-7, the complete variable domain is DVKVTQSSRYLVKRTGEKVFLECVQDMDHENMFWYRQDPGLGLRLIYFSYDVKMKEKGDIPEGYSVSREKKERFSLILESASTNQTSMYLCASSLKGGAYEQYFGPGTRLTVT.

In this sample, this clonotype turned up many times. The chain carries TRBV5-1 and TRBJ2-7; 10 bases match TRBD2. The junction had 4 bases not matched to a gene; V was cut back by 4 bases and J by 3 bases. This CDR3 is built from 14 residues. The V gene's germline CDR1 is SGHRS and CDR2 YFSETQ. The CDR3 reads CASSIWTSGYEQYF. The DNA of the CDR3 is TGCGCCAGCAGCATATGGACTAGCGGCTACGAGCAGTACTTC.

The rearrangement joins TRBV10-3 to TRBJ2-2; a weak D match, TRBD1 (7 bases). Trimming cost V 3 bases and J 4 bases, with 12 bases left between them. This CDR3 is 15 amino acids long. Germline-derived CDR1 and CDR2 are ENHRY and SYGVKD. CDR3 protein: CAISEWRGRTGELFF. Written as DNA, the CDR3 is TGTGCCATCAGTGAATGGAGGGGGCGCACCGGGGAGCTGTTTTTT.

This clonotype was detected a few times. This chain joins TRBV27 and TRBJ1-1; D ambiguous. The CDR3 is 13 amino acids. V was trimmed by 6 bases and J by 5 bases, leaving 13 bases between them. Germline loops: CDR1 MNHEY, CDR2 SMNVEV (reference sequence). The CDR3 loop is CASSPNPWTEAFF. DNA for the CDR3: TGTGCCAGCAGCCCTAACCCCTGGACTGAAGCTTTCTTT.

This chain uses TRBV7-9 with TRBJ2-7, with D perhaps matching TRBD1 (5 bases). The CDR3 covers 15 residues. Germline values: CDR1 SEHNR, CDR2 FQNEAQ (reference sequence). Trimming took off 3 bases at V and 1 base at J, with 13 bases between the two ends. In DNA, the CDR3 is TGTGCCAGCAGCTTTAGGGGCGAGAAATCCTACGAGCAGTACTTC. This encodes CASSFRGEKSYEQYF.

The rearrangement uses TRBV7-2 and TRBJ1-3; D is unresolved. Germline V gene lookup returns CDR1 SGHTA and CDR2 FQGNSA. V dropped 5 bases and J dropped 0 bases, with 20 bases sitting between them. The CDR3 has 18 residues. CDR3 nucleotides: TGTGCCAGCAGCCTCTCCGGGCTCCTTTCTTTCTCTGGAAACACCATATATTTT. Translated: CASSLSGLLSFSGNTIYF.

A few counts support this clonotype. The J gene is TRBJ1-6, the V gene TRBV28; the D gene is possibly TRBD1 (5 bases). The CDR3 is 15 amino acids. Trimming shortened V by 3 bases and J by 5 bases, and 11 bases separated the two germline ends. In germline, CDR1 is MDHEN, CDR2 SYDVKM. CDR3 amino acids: CASSFQSRDNSPLHF. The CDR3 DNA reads TGTGCCAGCAGTTTTCAATCCAGGGATAATTCACCCCTCCACTTT.

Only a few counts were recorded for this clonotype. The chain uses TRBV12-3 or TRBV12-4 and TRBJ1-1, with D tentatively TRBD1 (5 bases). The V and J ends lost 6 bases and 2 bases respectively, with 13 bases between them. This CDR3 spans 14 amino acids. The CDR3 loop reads CASRPMTANTEAFF. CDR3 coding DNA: TGTGCCAGCAGGCCCATGACAGCCAACACTGAAGCTTTCTTT.

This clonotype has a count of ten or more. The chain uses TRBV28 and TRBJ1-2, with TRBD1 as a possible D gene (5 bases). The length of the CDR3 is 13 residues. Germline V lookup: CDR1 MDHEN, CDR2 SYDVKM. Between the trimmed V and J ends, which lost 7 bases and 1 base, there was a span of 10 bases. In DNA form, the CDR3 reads TGTGCCAGCAACCCGGGGGGTAACTATGGCTACACCTTC. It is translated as CASNPGGNYGYTF.

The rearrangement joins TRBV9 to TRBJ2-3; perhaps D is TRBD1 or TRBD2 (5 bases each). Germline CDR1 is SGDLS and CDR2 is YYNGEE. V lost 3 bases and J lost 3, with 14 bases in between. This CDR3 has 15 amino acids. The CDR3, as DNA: TGTGCCAGCAGCGCGGGACCTGGTGGGACAGATACGCAGTATTTT. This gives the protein CASSAGPGGTDTQYF.

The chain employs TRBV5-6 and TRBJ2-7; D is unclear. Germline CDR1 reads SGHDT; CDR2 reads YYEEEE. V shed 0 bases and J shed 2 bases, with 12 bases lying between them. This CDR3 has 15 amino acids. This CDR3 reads CASSLEYRHPYEQYF. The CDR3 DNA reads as TGTGCCAGCAGCTTGGAGTACCGTCACCCCTACGAGCAGTACTTC.

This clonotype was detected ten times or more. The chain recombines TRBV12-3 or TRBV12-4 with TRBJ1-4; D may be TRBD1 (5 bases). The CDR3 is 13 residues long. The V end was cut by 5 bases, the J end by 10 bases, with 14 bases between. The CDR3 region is CASSRDQGGKLFF. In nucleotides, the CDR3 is TGTGCCAGCAGTCGGGACCAAGGTGGAAAACTGTTTTTT.

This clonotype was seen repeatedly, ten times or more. CDR3 nucleotides: TGTGCCAGCAGTCGAGAGGGACAGTCCCGACGGGGAACCCAGTACTTC. This codes for CASSREGQSRRGTQYF. The chain is built from TRBV28 and TRBJ2-5; TRBD1 matches at 7 bases. Germline lookup yields CDR1 MDHEN and CDR2 SYDVKM. V shed 5 bases, J shed 8 bases, and the junction held 17 bases outside the gene matches. CDR3 length: 16 residues.

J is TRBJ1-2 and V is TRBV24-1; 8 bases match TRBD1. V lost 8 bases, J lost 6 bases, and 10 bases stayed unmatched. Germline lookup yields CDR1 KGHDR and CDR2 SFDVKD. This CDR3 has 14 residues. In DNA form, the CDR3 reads TGTGCCACCATAGATAGTTGGACAGGGAATGGCTACACCTTC. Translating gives CATIDSWTGNGYTF.

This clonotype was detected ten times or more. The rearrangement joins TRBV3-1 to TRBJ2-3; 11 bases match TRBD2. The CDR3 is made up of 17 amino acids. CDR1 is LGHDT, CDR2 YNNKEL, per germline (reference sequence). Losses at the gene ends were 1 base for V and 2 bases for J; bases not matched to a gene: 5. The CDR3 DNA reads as TGTGCCAGCAGCCAAGGACTAGCGGGGTCTACCACAGATACGCAGTATTTT. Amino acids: CASSQGLAGSTTDTQYF.

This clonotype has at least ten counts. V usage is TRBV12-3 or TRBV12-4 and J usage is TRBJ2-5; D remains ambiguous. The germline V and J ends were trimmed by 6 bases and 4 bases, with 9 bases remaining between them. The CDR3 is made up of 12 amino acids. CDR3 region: CASSLGPETQYF. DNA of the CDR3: TGTGCCAGCAGCTTGGGCCCAGAGACCCAGTACTTC.

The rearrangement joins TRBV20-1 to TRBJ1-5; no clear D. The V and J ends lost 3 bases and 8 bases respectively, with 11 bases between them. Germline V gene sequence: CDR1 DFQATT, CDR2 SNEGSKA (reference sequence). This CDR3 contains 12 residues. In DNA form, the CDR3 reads TGCAGTGCTAGTAACCCCGGCGAGCCCCAGCATTTT. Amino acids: CSASNPGEPQHF.

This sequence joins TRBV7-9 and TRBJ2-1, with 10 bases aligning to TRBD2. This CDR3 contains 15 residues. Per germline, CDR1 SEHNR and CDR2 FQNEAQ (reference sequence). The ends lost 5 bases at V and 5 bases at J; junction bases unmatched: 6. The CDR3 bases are TGTGCCAGCAGCCTTAGGACTAGCGGAGACAATGAGCAGTTCTTC. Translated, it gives CASSLRTSGDNEQFF.

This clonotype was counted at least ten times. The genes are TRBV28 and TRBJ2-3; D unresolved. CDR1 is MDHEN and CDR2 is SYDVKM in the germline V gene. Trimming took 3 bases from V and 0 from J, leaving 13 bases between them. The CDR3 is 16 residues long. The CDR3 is CASSFGNRISTDTQYF. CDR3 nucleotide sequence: TGTGCCAGCAGTTTTGGGAATAGGATCAGCACAGATACGCAGTATTTT. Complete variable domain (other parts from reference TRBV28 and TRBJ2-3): DVKVTQSSRYLVKRTGEKVFLECVQDMDHENMFWYRQDPGLGLRLIYFSYDVKMKEKGDIPEGYSVSREKKERFSLILESASTNQTSMYLCASSFGNRISTDTQYFGPGTRLTVL.

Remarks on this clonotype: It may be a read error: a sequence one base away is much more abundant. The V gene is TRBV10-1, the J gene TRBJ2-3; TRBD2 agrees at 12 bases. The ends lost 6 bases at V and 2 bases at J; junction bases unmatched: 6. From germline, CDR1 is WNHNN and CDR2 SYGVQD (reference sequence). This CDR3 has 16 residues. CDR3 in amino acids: CASSLGLAGITDTQYF. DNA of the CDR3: TGCGCCAGCAGCTTAGGACTAGCGGGGATCACAGATACGCAGTATTTT.

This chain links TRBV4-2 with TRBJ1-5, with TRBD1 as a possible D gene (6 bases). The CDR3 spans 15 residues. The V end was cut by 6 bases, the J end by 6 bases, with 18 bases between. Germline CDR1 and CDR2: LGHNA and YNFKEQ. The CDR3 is CASSREGGSVQPQHF. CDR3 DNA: TGTGCCAGCAGTAGGGAAGGGGGGTCGGTTCAGCCCCAGCATTTT.

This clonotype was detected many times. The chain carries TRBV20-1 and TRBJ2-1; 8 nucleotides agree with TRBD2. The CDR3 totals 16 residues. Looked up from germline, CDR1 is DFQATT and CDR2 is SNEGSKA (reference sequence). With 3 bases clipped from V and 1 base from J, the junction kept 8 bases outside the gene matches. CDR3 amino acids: CSASGGAVGSYNEQFF. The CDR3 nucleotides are TGCAGTGCTAGCGGGGGGGCGGTGGGATCCTACAATGAGCAGTTCTTC.

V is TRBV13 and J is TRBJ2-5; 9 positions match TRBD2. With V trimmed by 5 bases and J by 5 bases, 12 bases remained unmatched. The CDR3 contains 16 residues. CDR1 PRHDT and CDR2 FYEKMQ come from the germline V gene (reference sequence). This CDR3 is CASSRQRAGGWETQYF. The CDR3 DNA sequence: TGTGCCAGCAGCCGTCAGAGAGCGGGAGGATGGGAGACCCAGTACTTC.

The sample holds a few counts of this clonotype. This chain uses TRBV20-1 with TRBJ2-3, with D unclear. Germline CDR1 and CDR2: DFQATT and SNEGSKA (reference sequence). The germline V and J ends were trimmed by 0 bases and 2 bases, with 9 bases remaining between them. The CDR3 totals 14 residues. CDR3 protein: CSARDNTNTDTQYF. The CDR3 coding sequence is TGCAGTGCTAGAGATAACACCAACACAGATACGCAGTATTTT.

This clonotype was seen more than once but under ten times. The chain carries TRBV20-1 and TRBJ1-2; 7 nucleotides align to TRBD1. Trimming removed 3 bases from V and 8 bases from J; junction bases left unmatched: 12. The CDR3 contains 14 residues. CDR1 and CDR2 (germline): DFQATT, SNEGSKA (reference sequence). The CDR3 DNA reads TGCAGTGCTAGCTCCCGGGACAGTCTATGGGGCTACACCTTC. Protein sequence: CSASSRDSLWGYTF.

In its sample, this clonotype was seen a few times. The chain's CDR3 is CASSQGTGGIAEAFF. Here the CDR3 DNA reads TGTGCCAGCTCCCAGGGGACAGGGGGAATTGCCGAAGCTTTCTTT. The V gene is TRBV18, the J gene TRBJ1-1; 11 bases align to TRBD1. The V gene's germline CDR1 is KGHSH and CDR2 LQKENI. The CDR3 runs 15 residues. The ends lost 6 bases at V and 8 bases at J; junction bases unmatched: 11.

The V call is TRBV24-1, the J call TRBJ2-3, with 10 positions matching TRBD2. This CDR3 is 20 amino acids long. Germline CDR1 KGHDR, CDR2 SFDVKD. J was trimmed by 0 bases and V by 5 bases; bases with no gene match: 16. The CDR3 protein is CATSGPTSSGRGVSTDTQYF. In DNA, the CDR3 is TGTGCCACCAGTGGCCCTACATCTAGCGGGAGAGGCGTTAGCACAGATACGCAGTATTTT.

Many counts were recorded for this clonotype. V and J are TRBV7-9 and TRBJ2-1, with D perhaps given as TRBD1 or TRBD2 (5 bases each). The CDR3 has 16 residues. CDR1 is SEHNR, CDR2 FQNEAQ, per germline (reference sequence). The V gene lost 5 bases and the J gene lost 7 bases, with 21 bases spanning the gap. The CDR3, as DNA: TGTGCCAGCAGCGCCGACCGGGACGCTCAACGGAATGAGCAGTTCTTC. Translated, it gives CASSADRDAQRNEQFF. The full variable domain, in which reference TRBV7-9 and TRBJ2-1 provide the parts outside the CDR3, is DTGVSQNPRHKITKRGQNVTFRCDPISEHNRLYWYRQTLGQGPEFLTYFQNEAQLEKSRLLSDRFSAERPKGSFSTLEIQRTEQGDSAMYLCASSADRDAQRNEQFFGPGTRLTVL.